This T cell receptor beta chain was sequenced for a study of CD8+CD57+ T cells in acquired aplastic anemia. Study information: The average for DNA from sorted CD4+ and CD8+ cells was 3 to 4 ug. Study-level findings and limits: Patients versus controls showed no significant CD8+ Simpson's diversity difference. Patients and controls shared roughly 30 CD8+ CDR3 sequences, which appeared highly expressed in patients and within their immunodominant clones.

This clonotype was seen a handful of times. Its antigen is still unknown. Researchers used genomic DNA as the template to profile TCR beta VDJ and CDR3. TCRdb re-called the reads with MiXCR, one entry per CDR3 protein. The repertoire includes about 180,000 distinct CDR3 sequences, 35% to 50% of them detected once, and approximately 2.9% sits in the top ten. V dropped 8 bases and J dropped 5; count of bases not matched to a gene: 13. From germline, CDR1 is KGHSH and CDR2 LQKENI. The CDR3 totals 15 residues. This chain connects TRBV18 to TRBJ2-5, with TRBD1 identical over 8 bases. The TCR comes from a human donor in good health. The sample taken for sequencing was sorted CD4+, CD8+, or CD8+CD57+ T cells (not recorded which) from PBMCs. DNA for the CDR3: TGTGCCAGCAGCGCGGGGCAGGGGGCATGGGAGACCCAGTACTTC. Translation: CASSAGQGAWETQYF. Variable domain in full (rest from reference TRBV18 and TRBJ2-5): NAGVMQNPRHLVRRRGQEARLRCSPMKGHSHVYWYRQLPEEGLKFMVYLQKENIIDESGMPKERFSAEFPKEGPSILRIQQVVRGDSAAYFCASSAGQGAWETQYFGPGTRLLVL.